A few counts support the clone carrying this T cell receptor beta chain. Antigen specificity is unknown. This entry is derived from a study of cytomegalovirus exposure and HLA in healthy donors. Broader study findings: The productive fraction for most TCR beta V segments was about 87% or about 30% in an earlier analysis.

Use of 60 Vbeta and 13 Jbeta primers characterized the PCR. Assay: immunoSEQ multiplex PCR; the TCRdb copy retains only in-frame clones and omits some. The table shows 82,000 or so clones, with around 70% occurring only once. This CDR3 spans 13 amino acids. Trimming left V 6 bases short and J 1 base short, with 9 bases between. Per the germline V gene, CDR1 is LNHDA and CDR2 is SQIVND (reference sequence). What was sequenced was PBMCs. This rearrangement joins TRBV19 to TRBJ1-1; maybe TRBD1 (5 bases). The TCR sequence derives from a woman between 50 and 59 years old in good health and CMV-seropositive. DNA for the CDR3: TGTGCCAGTAGGTCGACAGAGAACACTGAAGCTTTCTTT. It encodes CASRSTENTEAFF. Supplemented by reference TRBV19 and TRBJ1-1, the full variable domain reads DGGITQSPKYLFRKEGQNVTLSCEQNLNHDAMYWYRQDPGQGLRLIYYSQIVNDFQKGDIAEGYSVSREKKESFPLTVTSAQKNPTAFYLCASRSTENTEAFFGQGTRLTVV.